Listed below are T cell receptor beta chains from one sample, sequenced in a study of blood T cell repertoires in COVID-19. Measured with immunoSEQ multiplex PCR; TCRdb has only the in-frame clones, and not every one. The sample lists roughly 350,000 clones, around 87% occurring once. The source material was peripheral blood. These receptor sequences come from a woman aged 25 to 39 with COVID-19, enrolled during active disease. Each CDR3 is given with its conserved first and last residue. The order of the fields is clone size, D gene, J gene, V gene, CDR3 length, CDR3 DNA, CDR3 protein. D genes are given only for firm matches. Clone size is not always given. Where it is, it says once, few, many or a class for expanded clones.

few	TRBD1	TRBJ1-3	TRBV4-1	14	TGCGCCAGCAGAAGACAGGGCTCTGGAAACACCATATATTTT	CASRRQGSGNTIYF
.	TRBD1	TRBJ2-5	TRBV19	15	TGTGCCAGTAGTATAGGGGACAGGGCCCAAGAGACCCAGTACTTC	CASSIGDRAQETQYF
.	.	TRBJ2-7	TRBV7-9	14	TGTGCCAGCAGCTTATACTCGAGGGGAGGCGAGCAGTACTTC	CASSLYSRGGEQYF
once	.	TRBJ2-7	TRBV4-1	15	TGCGCCAGCAGCCAAGATAGGGGCAGCTCCTACGAGCAGTACTTC	CASSQDRGSSYEQYF
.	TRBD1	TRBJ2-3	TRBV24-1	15	TGTGCCACCAGTGCCACAGGGGGTGATAGAGATACGCAGTATTTT	CATSATGGDRDTQYF
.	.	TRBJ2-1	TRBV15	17	TGTGCCACCAGCAGAGATCTTGGCGGGCAACCCCACAATGAGCAGTTCTTC	CATSRDLGGQPHNEQFF
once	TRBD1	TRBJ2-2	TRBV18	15	TGTGCCAGCTCACCGGGACAGGCGAACACCGGGGAGCTGTTTTTT	CASSPGQANTGELFF
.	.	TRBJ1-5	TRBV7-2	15	TGTGCCAGCAGCTTAAGCAGGGTCAGGAATCAGCCCCAGCATTTT	CASSLSRVRNQPQHF
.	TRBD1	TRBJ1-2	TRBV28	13	TGTGCCAGCAGTTTTATCGGACAGGCCAGGCTCACCTTC	CASSFIGQARLTF
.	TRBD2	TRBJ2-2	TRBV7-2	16	TGTGCCAGCAGCTTATCGGGACTAGCGGGCACCGGGGAGCTGTTTTTT	CASSLSGLAGTGELFF
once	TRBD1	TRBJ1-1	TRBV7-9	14	TGTGCCAGCAGCGCGGACAGGGGAGTCACTGAAGCTTTCTTT	CASSADRGVTEAFF
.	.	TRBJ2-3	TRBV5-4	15	TGTGCCAGCAGCTTGGATCTCGAGCTAACAGATACGCAGTATTTT	CASSLDLELTDTQYF
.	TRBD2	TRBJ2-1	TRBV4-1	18	TGCGCCAGCAGCCAAGATTGGGGACTAGCGGGGGCTTACAATGAGCAGTTCTTC	CASSQDWGLAGAYNEQFF
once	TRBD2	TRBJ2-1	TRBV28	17	TGTGCCAGCAGTCCTAGAGCCGGGACTAGCGGCTACAATGAGCAGTTCTTC	CASSPRAGTSGYNEQFF
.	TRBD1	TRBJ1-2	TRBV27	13	TGTGCCTCCCAACGACAGGGGGACTATGGCTACACCTTC	CASQRQGDYGYTF
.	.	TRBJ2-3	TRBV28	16	TGTGCCAGCAGTCTCTCTTTAACAGCTACCACAGATACGCAGTATTTT	CASSLSLTATTDTQYF
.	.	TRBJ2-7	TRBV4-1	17	TGCGCCAGCAGCCAAGATGTTCCAGGGGGGTTAATCTACGAGCAGTACTTC	CASSQDVPGGLIYEQYF
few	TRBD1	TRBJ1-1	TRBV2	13	TGTGCCAGCGACGATCCTAACAGGGGAAAAGCTTTCTTT	CASDDPNRGKAFF
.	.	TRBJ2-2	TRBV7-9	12	TGTGCCAGCAGCTTAGGCGGGGCGGAGCTGTTTTTT	CASSLGGAELFF
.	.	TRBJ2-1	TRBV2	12	TGTGCCAGCAGCCCTACCGGCGGAGAGCAGTTCTTC	CASSPTGGEQFF
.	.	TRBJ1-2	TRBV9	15	TGTGCCAGCAGCGTAGTTCCAGGGGCACACTATGGCTACACCTTC	CASSVVPGAHYGYTF
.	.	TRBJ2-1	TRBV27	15	TGTGCCAGCAGTTTACAGCCTCTAGGATACAATGAGCAGTTCTTC	CASSLQPLGYNEQFF
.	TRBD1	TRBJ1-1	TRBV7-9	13	TGTGCCAGCAGCTTAGGACAGGGGTCTGAAGCTTTCTTT	CASSLGQGSEAFF
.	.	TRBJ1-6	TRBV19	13	TGTGCCAGTAGTATAAGGGGTCAATCACCCCTCCACTTT	CASSIRGQSPLHF
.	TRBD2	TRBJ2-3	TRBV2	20	TGTGCCAGCAACAGGGGTGTGGCTAGCGGGAATCCTAGAGCCACAGATACGCAGTATTTT	CASNRGVASGNPRATDTQYF
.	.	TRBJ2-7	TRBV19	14	TGTGCCAGTAGTATAGATCGCGGCTCCTACGAGCAGTACTTC	CASSIDRGSYEQYF
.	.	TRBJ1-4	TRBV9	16	TGTGCCAGCAGCGTAGGTGTCCGGGCAACTAATGAAAAACTGTTTTTT	CASSVGVRATNEKLFF
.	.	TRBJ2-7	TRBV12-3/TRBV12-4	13	TGTGCCAGCAGTTTCAAACAGGGTTCGGAGCAGTACTTC	CASSFKQGSEQYF
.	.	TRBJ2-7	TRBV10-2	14	TGCGCCAGCAGTGAGTGGGGGCGGCCCTACGAGCAGTACTTC	CASSEWGRPYEQYF